The entry below gives a single T cell receptor (beta chain) sequence along with its context. This clone's antigen is unknown. No per-base quality is available; no much larger clone lies one base away. Participants in the prospective study were aged roughly 18 to 89 years, lived in about two dozen United States geographic areas, and enrolled through a virtual design. In the prospective study, participants were assigned to cohorts based on the clinical history participants reported in a screening survey and a study questionnaire. Exposed participants had been in contact with someone with a PCR-confirmed or clinician-diagnosed COVID-19 case within 2 weeks of study entry. Each participant in the prospective study had whole blood, serum and a nasopharyngeal or oropharyngeal swab collected by mobile phlebotomists. Additional blood draws and questionnaires over a 2-month period could optionally be provided by prospective study participants. Before DNA extraction, prospective study blood samples were shipped either frozen or at room temperature.

The CDR3 runs 13 amino acids, cysteine and phenylalanine included. Only the CDR3 DNA is retained, 39 bases long and in frame from the first base. CDR1 SQVTM and CDR2 ANQGSEA are derived from the germline V gene. V is trimmed back by 1 base and J by 4 bases, and the junction contains 3 bases that no gene match accounts for. This sample was taken from a study of blood T cell repertoires in COVID-19 (TCRdb year 2020). In the study overall: The collaborator samples originated in the United States, Italy and Spain and spanned the acute and convalescent phases of COVID-19. Where available, HLA class I and class II types were taken from metadata supplied by the sample provider and were not determined by assay-based typing. Sample metadata almost always included a de-identified subject ID, COVID-19 status, age in years and sex. Subjects who had been exposed to COVID-19, were actively infected with it, or had recovered from it provided the deeply sampled blood TCRbeta repertoires that made up the dataset. The prospective study material was composed of cDNA or gDNA derived from T cells, B-cell-depleted T cells, or PBMCs. Samples were obtained from the ongoing ImmuneRACE study (first 160 participants) and from some 1,300 subjects provided by 6 global collaborators. A freely available public database, intended as a resource for researchers studying the immune response to SARS-CoV-2, is where the repertoires were released. The paper as a whole reports these results and caveats: The amount of clinical and demographic metadata varied by source and participant and was provided uncurated.

TCRbeta CDR3 regions were amplified from genomic DNA using the immunoSEQ Assay, a bias-controlled multiplex PCR. On the authors' methods: Within the assay, amplification of reference gene primers was used to estimate how many nucleated cells each sample contained. To quantify the absolute abundance of each unique TCRbeta CDR3 rearrangement, sequence reads were collapsed and filtered. Productive Simpson clonality was computed per sample as the square root of Simpson's diversity index over productive rearrangements. In its TCRdb copy, this immuneACCESS table keeps in-frame sequences only and misses some clones. Where compared with another copy, unresolved V genes explain less than half of these, and the others have no known cause. V, J and clone size derive from that table, while D and trimming were established from the DNA sequence. This sample lists about 280,000 clones; approximately 80% were detected once. 5% of the sample is held by the ten biggest clonotypes.

Sequencing was done on a sample of PBMCs or T cells enriched from blood (not recorded which). The sequence joins TRBV29-1 to TRBJ2-5, and 7 bases in between align with TRBD2. This TCR derives from a man aged 35 to 55 who had been exposed to COVID-19. The nucleotides are TGCAGCGTTGAAGGGGAGGGACGAGAGACCCAGTACTTC. The resulting protein is CSVEGEGRETQYF.